The 22 T cell receptor beta chains below all came from one sample that was sequenced in a study of T cells in localized non-small cell lung cancer. Method: immunoSEQ multiplex PCR; TCRdb's copy keeps in-frame clones and lacks some. The table lists around 130,000 clones, around 92% of them singletons. Sequencing was performed on peripheral blood, taken before any cancer treatment. The receptors shown here come from a female donor older than 55 with stage I lung adenocarcinoma.

V gene TRBV6-5 combines with J gene TRBJ2-3; D is uncertain. The V end lost 8 bases, the J end lost 4 bases, and 7 bases lay between the germline ends. CDR1 is MNHEY and CDR2 is SVGAGI in the germline V gene. The CDR3 runs 11 residues. CDR3 residues: CASHTPDTQYF. CDR3 in DNA: TGTGCCAGCCACACGCCAGATACGCAGTATTTT.

The chain has TRBV10-1 and TRBJ1-4; D is undetermined. Germline V CDR1 and CDR2: WNHNN, SYGVQD (reference sequence). The V end lost 0 bases, the J end lost 8 bases, and 7 bases lay between the germline ends. The CDR3 sequence is 13 residues long. CDR3 amino acids: CASSESPGEKLFF. The DNA for the CDR3 is TGCGCCAGCAGTGAGTCCCCGGGGGAAAAACTGTTTTTT.

The chain is built from TRBV10-3 and TRBJ2-7; perhaps D is TRBD1 or TRBD2 (6 bases each). V lost 2 bases to trimming and J lost 0 bases, with 11 bases between them. The length of the CDR3 is 15 residues. Germline V CDR1 and CDR2: ENHRY, SYGVKD. The CDR3 sequence: CAISEGGGSSYEQYF. CDR3 nucleotides: TGTGCCATCAGTGAGGGAGGGGGGAGCTCCTACGAGCAGTACTTC.

V usage is TRBV21-1 and J usage is TRBJ1-1; TRBD1 is the table's D call, not checked against the DNA. TRBV21-1 is reported as a pseudogene. The CDR3 consists of 15 residues. CDR3 protein: CASSKAPLRQTEAFF. As DNA, the CDR3 is TGTGCCAGCAGCAAAGCTCCTCTCAGACAGACTGAAGCTTTCTTT.

The chain joins TRBV6-6 to TRBJ1-5; D call uncertain. Germline-derived CDR1 and CDR2 are MNHNY and SVGAGI (reference sequence). Trimming removed 1 base from V and 6 bases from J, with 10 bases in between. CDR3 size: 14 residues. The CDR3 DNA follows: TGTGCCAGCAGTTACTTCCCGGATCGTCAGCCCCAGCATTTT. This sequence encodes CASSYFPDRQPQHF.

The CDR3 nucleotides read TGTGCCAGTAGTATTCGGGGACTAGCCTACGAGCAGTACTTC. This sequence encodes CASSIRGLAYEQYF. The chain is built from TRBV19 and TRBJ2-7; 8 bases line up with TRBD2. The CDR3 has 14 residues. V shed 3 bases and J 2 bases; nucleotides not matched to a gene: 3. From germline, CDR1 is LNHDA and CDR2 SQIVND (reference sequence).

In DNA form, the CDR3 reads TGCGCCAGCAGCGCAGAAGGGTTATACGAGCAGTACTTC. This encodes CASSAEGLYEQYF. V gene TRBV5-1 combines with J gene TRBJ2-7; D unresolved. CDR1 and CDR2 from the germline V gene are SGHRS and YFSETQ. Trimming removed 4 bases from V and 4 bases from J, with 12 bases in between. The CDR3 is made up of 13 amino acids.

This sequence joins TRBV7-9 and TRBJ2-7; 10 bases are a match to TRBD2. The junction had 7 bases not matched to a gene; V was cut back by 5 bases and J by 3 bases. The CDR3 loop spans 15 amino acids. Germline V gene data show CDR1 as SEHNR and CDR2 as FQNEAQ (reference sequence). CDR3 protein: CASSPTSGTFYEQYF. The CDR3, as DNA: TGTGCCAGCAGCCCTACTAGCGGGACCTTCTACGAGCAGTACTTC.

The rearrangement joins TRBV28 to TRBJ1-2, with D uncertain. V lost 5 bases and J 3 bases, leaving 13 bases between the germline ends. This CDR3 has 14 amino acids. The germline V gene encodes CDR1 MDHEN and CDR2 SYDVKM. CDR3 in amino acids: CASSVVSLDYGYTF. The CDR3 DNA reads as TGTGCCAGCAGTGTCGTTAGTCTGGACTATGGCTACACCTTC.

The V call is TRBV2, the J call TRBJ1-5; D is ambiguous. This CDR3 region has 15 residues. Germline V gene data show CDR1 as SNHLY and CDR2 as FYNNEI. The V gene lost 2 bases and the J gene lost 3 bases, with 11 bases spanning the gap. DNA for the CDR3: TGTGCCAGCAGTGAAATGTGGGCCAACAATCAGCCCCAGCATTTT. Its protein is CASSEMWANNQPQHF.

The chain recombines TRBV29-1 with TRBJ2-1, with 14 nucleotides matching TRBD2. The trim removed 6 bases at V and 15 bases at J, leaving 10 bases unmatched. Germline assignment: CDR1 SQVTM and CDR2 ANQGSEA. CDR3 length: 13 amino acids. The CDR3 DNA sequence: TGCAGCGTGGGGGGACTAGCGGGAGAGGGATGGTTCTTC. Protein: CSVGGLAGEGWFF.

This chain joins TRBV5-5 and TRBJ2-1, with unresolved D. Germline loops: CDR1 SGHKS, CDR2 YYEKEE (reference sequence). V dropped 1 base and J dropped 7 bases, with 9 bases sitting between them. This CDR3 has 13 residues. The CDR3, as DNA: TGTGCCAGCAGCTTGACCGCTTGGAATGAGCAGTTCTTC. Its translation is CASSLTAWNEQFF.

The CDR3 protein is CAWEAGAEQFF. The CDR3 DNA sequence: TGTGCCTGGGAAGCGGGAGCTGAGCAGTTCTTC. This chain connects TRBV30 to TRBJ2-1, with TRBD2 identical over 8 bases. From germline, CDR1 is GTSNPN and CDR2 SVGIG (reference sequence). This CDR3 is built from 11 residues. V lost 5 bases to trimming and J lost 9 bases; unmatched junction nucleotides: 3.

The rearrangement joins TRBV2 to TRBJ1-2; 11 bases fit TRBD1. CDR3 length: 16 amino acids. Per the germline V gene, CDR1 is SNHLY and CDR2 is FYNNEI. Trimming at V came to 9 bases and at J to 4 bases, leaving 13 bases not matched to a gene. The DNA of the CDR3 is TGTGCCAGTGAATCCGGGACAGGGGGATTTTTCTATGGCTACACCTTC. This encodes CASESGTGGFFYGYTF. The full variable domain, completed using reference TRBV2 and TRBJ1-2, is EPEVTQTPSHQVTQMGQEVILRCVPISNHLYFYWYRQILGQKVEFLVSFYNNEISEKSEIFDDQFSVERPDGSNFTLKIRSTKLEDSAMYFCASESGTGGFFYGYTFGSGTRLTVV.

The V gene is TRBV19, the J gene TRBJ1-5; 7 bases fit TRBD1. CDR1 LNHDA and CDR2 SQIVND come from the germline V gene (reference sequence). This CDR3 region has 13 residues. Trimming cost V 8 bases and J 7 bases; bases outside gene matches: 8. The CDR3 spells CASRRTGGQPQHF. For the CDR3, the DNA is TGTGCCAGTCGAAGGACAGGCGGGCAGCCCCAGCATTTT.

The chain links TRBV28 to TRBJ2-7, with 8 nucleotides matching TRBD1. Germline CDR1 MDHEN, CDR2 SYDVKM. With 5 bases clipped from V and 1 base from J, the junction kept 7 bases outside the gene matches. This CDR3 contains 15 residues. CDR3 DNA: TGTGCCAGCAGTGCAACCGGGACAGGTTCCTACGAGCAGTACTTC. This gives the protein CASSATGTGSYEQYF.

The chain carries TRBV28 and TRBJ2-2; D is possibly TRBD1 (6 bases). Germline CDR1 reads MDHEN; CDR2 reads SYDVKM. Trimming pared 6 bases from V and 5 bases from J, leaving 16 bases between. This CDR3 is built from 15 residues. The CDR3 loop reads CASRIDARGTGELFF. The CDR3, as DNA: TGTGCCAGCAGAATTGACGCCAGGGGAACCGGGGAGCTGTTTTTT.

The chain combines TRBV29-1 with TRBJ1-3; 8 bases map to TRBD1. V lost 5 bases, J lost 2 bases, and 2 bases stayed unmatched. Looked up from germline, CDR1 is SQVTM and CDR2 is ANQGSEA. CDR3 size: 13 residues. CDR3 region: CSVQGAAGNTIYF. DNA of the CDR3: TGCAGCGTTCAGGGGGCAGCTGGAAACACCATATATTTT.

This chain uses TRBV27 with TRBJ1-1; the match to TRBD1 covers 8 bases. The ends lost 5 bases at V and 7 bases at J; junction bases unmatched: 12. This CDR3 has 15 residues. Germline lookup yields CDR1 MNHEY and CDR2 SMNVEV (reference sequence). The chain's CDR3 is CASSRTGTGDLEAFF. Written as DNA, the CDR3 is TGTGCCAGCAGTAGAACCGGGACAGGCGACCTTGAAGCTTTCTTT.

The rearrangement joins TRBV9 to TRBJ2-2, with TRBD2 identical over 9 bases. J was trimmed by 4 bases and V by 0 bases; bases with no gene match: 7. The CDR3 extends over 17 amino acids. In germline, CDR1 is SGDLS, CDR2 YYNGEE. CDR3 coding DNA: TGTGCCAGCAGCGTAGCGAACAGCGGGAGGTCCACCGGGGAGCTGTTTTTT. Protein product: CASSVANSGRSTGELFF.

This chain joins TRBV19 and TRBJ2-1; D not certain. CDR3 length: 13 residues. CDR1 LNHDA and CDR2 SQIVND come from the germline V gene (reference sequence). The V end lost 6 bases, the J end lost 4 bases, and 10 bases lay between the germline ends. The CDR3 DNA follows: TGTGCCAGTAGCAAGGCAGGTTACAATGAGCAGTTCTTC. Translation: CASSKAGYNEQFF.

The chain joins TRBV27 to TRBJ1-5; a weak D match, TRBD1 (5 bases). CDR1 and CDR2 (germline): MNHEY, SMNVEV (reference sequence). The CDR3 has 16 amino acids. V was shortened by 5 bases and J by 0 bases, with 14 bases between the two germline ends. The CDR3 sequence: CASSPRRDGSNQPQHF. The CDR3 nucleotides are TGTGCCAGCAGTCCCCGACGGGACGGTAGCAATCAGCCCCAGCATTTT.